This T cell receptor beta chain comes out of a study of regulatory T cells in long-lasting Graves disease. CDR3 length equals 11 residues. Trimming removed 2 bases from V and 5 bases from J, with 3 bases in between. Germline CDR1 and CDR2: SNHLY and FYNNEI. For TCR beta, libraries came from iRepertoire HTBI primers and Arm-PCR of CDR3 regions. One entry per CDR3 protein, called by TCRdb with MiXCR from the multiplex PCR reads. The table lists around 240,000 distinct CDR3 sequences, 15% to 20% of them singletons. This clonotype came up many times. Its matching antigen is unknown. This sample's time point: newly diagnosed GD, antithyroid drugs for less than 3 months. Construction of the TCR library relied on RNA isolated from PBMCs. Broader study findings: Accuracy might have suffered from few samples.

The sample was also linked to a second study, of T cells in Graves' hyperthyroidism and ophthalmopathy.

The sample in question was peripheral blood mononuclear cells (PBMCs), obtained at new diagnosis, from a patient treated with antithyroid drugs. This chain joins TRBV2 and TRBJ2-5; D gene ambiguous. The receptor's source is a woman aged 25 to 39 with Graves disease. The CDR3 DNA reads TGTGCCAGCAGTGAATGGGAGACCCAGTACTTC. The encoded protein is CASSEWETQYF.